This T cell receptor beta chain was recorded in a study of control samples from healthy donors and cancer patients. Trimming took off 6 bases at V and 6 bases at J, with 18 bases between the two ends. The CDR3 loop spans 15 amino acids. Germline V CDR1 and CDR2: MDHEN, SYDVKM. Clones were sequenced by immunoSEQ multiplex PCR, and TCRdb holds only the in-frame ones, with some missing. This sample has about 180,000 clones, with about 90% found just once. Material: blood. The source of this sequence is a woman between 50 and 59 years old in good health. The chain carries TRBV28 and TRBJ2-1; D is perhaps TRBD1 (7 bases). CDR3 bases: TGTGCCAGCAGCTCAGGGGGGCTAGGGGCCAATGAGCAGTTCTTC. It codes for CASSSGGLGANEQFF.